What follows describes a single T cell receptor (beta chain). Assay: immunoSEQ multiplex PCR; the TCRdb copy retains only in-frame clones and omits some. Among approximately 350,000 clones, 90% to 97% were seen once, and the ten largest hold less than 0.35%. The germline CDR1 and CDR2 sequences are LNHNV and YYDKDF (reference sequence). The germline V and J ends were trimmed by 5 bases and 9 bases, with 11 bases remaining between them. The CDR3 extends over 12 amino acids. These data originate in a study of shared clonotypes between healthy human individuals. The TCR was taken from a man between 25 and 39 years old in good health. Source material: memory CD8+ T cells sorted from blood. The subset was: CD45RO+ cells pooled with CCR7-negative TemRA cells. The gene calls are TRBV15 and TRBJ2-1; D may be TRBD2 (6 bases). The CDR3 DNA is TGTGCCACCAGCCGAAGACTAGGTGAGCAGTTCTTC. The encoded protein is CATSRRLGEQFF.